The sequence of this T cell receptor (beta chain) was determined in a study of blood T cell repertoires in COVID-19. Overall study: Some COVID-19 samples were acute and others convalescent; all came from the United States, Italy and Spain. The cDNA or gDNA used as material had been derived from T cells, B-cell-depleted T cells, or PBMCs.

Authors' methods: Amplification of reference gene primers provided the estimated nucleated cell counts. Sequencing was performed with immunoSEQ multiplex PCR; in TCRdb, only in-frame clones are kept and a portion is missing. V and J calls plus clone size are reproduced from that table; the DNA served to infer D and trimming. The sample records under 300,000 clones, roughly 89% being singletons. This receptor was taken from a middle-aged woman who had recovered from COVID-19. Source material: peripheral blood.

The CDR3 here is CASSLGDRVGDGYTF. The DNA of the CDR3 is TGTGCCAGCAGCTTGGGGGACAGGGTGGGCGATGGCTACACCTTC. V usage is TRBV7-9 and J usage is TRBJ1-2; 9 bases line up with TRBD1. Germline trimming cut 3 bases from V and 6 bases from J; bases unmatched to any gene: 8. There are 15 residues in the CDR3. The germline gives CDR1 SEHNR, CDR2 FQNEAQ (reference sequence).